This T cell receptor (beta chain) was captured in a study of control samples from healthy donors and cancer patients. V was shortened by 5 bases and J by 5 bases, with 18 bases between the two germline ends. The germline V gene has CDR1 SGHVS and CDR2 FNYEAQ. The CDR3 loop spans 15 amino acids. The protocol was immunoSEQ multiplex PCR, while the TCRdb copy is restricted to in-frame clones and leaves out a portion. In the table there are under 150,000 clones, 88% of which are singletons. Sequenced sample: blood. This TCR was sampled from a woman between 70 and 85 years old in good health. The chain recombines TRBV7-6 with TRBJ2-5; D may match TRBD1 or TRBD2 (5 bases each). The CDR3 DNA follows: TGTGCCAGCAGCCGACTCCCGGGGACCAAGGAGACCCAGTACTTC. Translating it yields CASSRLPGTKETQYF.